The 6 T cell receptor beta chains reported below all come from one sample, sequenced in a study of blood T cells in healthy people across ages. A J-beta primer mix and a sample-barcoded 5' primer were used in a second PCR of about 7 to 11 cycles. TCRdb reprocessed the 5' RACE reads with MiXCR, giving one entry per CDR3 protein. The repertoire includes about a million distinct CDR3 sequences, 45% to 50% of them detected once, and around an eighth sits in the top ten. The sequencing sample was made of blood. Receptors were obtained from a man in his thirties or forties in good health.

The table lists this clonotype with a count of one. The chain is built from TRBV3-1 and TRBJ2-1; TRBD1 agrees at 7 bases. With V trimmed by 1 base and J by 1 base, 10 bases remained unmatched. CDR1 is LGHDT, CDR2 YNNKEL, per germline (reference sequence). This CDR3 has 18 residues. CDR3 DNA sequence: TGTGCCAGCAGCCAAGTGGGCGGACAGGCGTTTTCCTACAATGAGCAGTTCTTC. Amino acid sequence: CASSQVGGQAFSYNEQFF.

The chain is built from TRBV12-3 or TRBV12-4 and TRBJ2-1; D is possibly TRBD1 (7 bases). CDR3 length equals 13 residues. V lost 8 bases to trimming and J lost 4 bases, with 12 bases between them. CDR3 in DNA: TGTGCCAGCGGCGGGGACAGATACAATGAGCAGTTCTTC. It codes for CASGGDRYNEQFF.

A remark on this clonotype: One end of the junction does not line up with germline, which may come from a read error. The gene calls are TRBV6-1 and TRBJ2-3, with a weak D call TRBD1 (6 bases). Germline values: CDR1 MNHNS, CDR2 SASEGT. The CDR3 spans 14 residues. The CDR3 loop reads CASSQGWGPDTQYF. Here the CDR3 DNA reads TGCGCCAGCAGCCAAGGATGGGGGCCAGATACGCAGTATTTT.

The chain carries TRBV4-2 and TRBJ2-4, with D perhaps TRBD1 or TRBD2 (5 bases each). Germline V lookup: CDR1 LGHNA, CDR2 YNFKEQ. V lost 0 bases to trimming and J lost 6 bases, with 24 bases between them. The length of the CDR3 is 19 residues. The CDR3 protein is CASSQDFGAGSMPGNIQYF. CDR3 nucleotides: TGTGCCAGCAGCCAAGATTTCGGGGCGGGCTCGATGCCGGGAAACATTCAGTACTTC.

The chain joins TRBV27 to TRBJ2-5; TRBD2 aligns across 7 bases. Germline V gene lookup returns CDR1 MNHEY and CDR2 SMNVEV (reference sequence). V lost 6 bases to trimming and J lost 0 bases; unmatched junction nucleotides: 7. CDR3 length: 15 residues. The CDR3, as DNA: TGTGCCAGCAGGGCACTAGCGTCGTACCAAGAGACCCAGTACTTC. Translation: CASRALASYQETQYF.

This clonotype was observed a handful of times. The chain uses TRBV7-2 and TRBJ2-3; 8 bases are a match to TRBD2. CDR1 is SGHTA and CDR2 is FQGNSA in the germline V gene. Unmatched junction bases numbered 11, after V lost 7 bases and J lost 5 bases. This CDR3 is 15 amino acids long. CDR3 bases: TGTGCCAGCACCCTACGAGCGGGGGTCGAAGATACGCAGTATTTT. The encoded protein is CASTLRAGVEDTQYF.